Here is one TCR beta chain with its context. Its antigen is unknown. The entry originates in a study of OX40 agonist ivuxolimab in advanced cancers. Study results and caveats: Antigen targets of the expanded peripheral T cells went undetermined.

The length of the CDR3 is 15 residues. Trimming stripped 1 base from V and 0 bases from J, with 9 bases between. Germline CDR1 reads SEHNR; CDR2 reads FQNEAQ (reference sequence). Sequencing used immunoSEQ multiplex PCR; TCRdb keeps in-frame clones, though not all of them. Of about 46,000 clones listed, roughly four fifths are singletons. This sequence was found in an adult with an advanced solid tumor such as melanoma, head and neck, liver or kidney cancer. The source was CD4+ or CD8+ T cells sorted from blood, collected in a trial of the OX40 agonist ivuxolimab. J is TRBJ2-5 and V is TRBV7-9; D is possibly TRBD1 or TRBD2 (6 bases each). Here the CDR3 DNA reads TGTGCCAGCAGCTTAGGAGGGGGGAACCAAGAGACCCAGTACTTC. As protein: CASSLGGGNQETQYF.